The rows below give T cell receptor beta chains drawn from one sample of a study of neurological immune-mediated disorders. TCRdb fed the 5' RACE reads into MiXCR, producing one record per CDR3 protein. The profile covers about 66,000 distinct CDR3 sequences, with under 5% appearing a single time and 6.5% to 7.5% taken by the ten largest. The sequenced sample was PBMCs. Receptors originate from a man aged 25 to 45 with multiple sclerosis. Both conserved end residues are part of each CDR3. Fields, in order: J gene, V gene, D gene, clone size, CDR3 protein, CDR3 DNA. D genes are given only for firm matches. Not all rows give a size; the values are once, few, many and, for expanded clones, a class.

TRBJ2-1 | TRBV3-1 | NA | many | CASSPMGGRNEQFF | TGTGCCAGCAGCCCGATGGGGGGGCGAAATGAGCAGTTCTTC
TRBJ2-5 | TRBV6-6 | TRBD2 | many | CASTASGEETQYF | TGTGCCAGCACCGCTAGCGGGGAGGAGACCCAGTACTTC
TRBJ1-4 | TRBV18 | TRBD1 | NA | CASSPTGDEKLFF | TGTGCCAGCTCACCGACAGGGGATGAAAAACTGTTTTTT
TRBJ1-2 | TRBV5-1 | NA | many | CASSLEDGFNYGYTF | TGCGCCAGCAGCTTGGAAGACGGATTTAACTATGGCTACACCTTC
TRBJ2-4 | TRBV12-3/TRBV12-4 | TRBD2 | many | CASSFKRGTKNIQYF | TGTGCCAGCAGTTTCAAGCGGGGCACCAAAAACATTCAGTACTTC
TRBJ1-5 | TRBV7-2 | NA | many | CASSSGQTVGPQHF | TGTGCCAGCAGCTCAGGACAGACTGTGGGGCCCCAGCATTTT
TRBJ1-2 | TRBV20-1 | NA | many | CSARGRDYGYTF | TGCAGTGCTAGGGGTAGAGATTATGGCTACACCTTC
TRBJ2-1 | TRBV5-5 | TRBD2 | few | CASSLAVTAGTSGGTYNEQFF | TGTGCCAGCAGCTTGGCCGTGACAGCCGGGACTAGCGGGGGGACCTACAATGAGCAGTTCTTC
TRBJ2-3 | TRBV7-8 | NA | NA | CASSQSYLDTQYF | TGTGCCAGCAGCCAATCTTACTTGGATACGCAGTATTTT
TRBJ1-1 | TRBV29-1 | TRBD1 | many | CSATRTGDTEAFF | TGCAGCGCCACACGGACAGGGGACACTGAAGCTTTCTTT
TRBJ1-4 | TRBV4-1 | NA | many | CASSQVTTNEKLFF | TGCGCCAGCAGCCAAGTAACAACTAATGAAAAACTGTTTTTT
TRBJ2-1 | TRBV24-1 | TRBD2 | many | CATSDWGTSGHNEQFF | TGTGCCACCAGTGATTGGGGGACTAGCGGCCACAATGAGCAGTTCTTC
TRBJ1-2 | TRBV5-1 | NA | few | CASSVKNREYGYTF | TGCGCCAGCAGCGTCAAAAACAGGGAATATGGCTACACCTTC
TRBJ1-5 | TRBV7-9 | NA | NA | CASSFSMGQPQHF | TGTGCCAGCAGCTTCTCAATGGGACAGCCCCAGCATTTT
TRBJ2-3 | TRBV20-1 | TRBD2 | NA | CSAPAGGPDTQYF | TGCAGTGCCCCAGCGGGGGGGCCAGATACGCAGTATTTT
TRBJ2-4 | TRBV5-1 | NA | many | CASSLDYGDIQYF | TGCGCCAGCAGCTTGGACTACGGCGACATTCAGTACTTC
TRBJ2-1 | TRBV7-9 | NA | many | CASSRTGQREQFF | TGTGCCAGCAGCCGTACAGGGCAGCGTGAGCAGTTCTTC
TRBJ2-5 | TRBV2 | NA | many | CASRNQETQYF | TGTGCCAGCAGGAACCAAGAGACCCAGTACTTC
TRBJ2-1 | TRBV20-1 | NA | many | CSARGAGEQFF | TGCAGTGCTAGAGGGGCTGGTGAGCAGTTCTTC
TRBJ2-2 | TRBV4-2 | TRBD1 | many | CASSQDGGQGVGGELFF | TGTGCCAGCAGCCAAGATGGCGGACAGGGGGTTGGCGGGGAGCTGTTTTTT
TRBJ2-3 | TRBV20-1 | TRBD2 | few | CSALNAGGRETQYF | TGCAGTGCCTTAAACGCGGGGGGGAGGGAGACGCAGTATTTT
TRBJ1-4 | TRBV5-5 | NA | many | CASSLGPGYEKLFF | TGTGCCAGCAGCTTGGGGCCGGGTTACGAAAAACTGTTTTTT
TRBJ1-1 | TRBV15 | NA | many | CATSFQLGNTEAFF | TGTGCCACCAGCTTTCAGCTGGGGAACACTGAAGCTTTCTTT
TRBJ1-1 | TRBV4-1 | NA | few | CASSQDPTEGAFF | TGCGCCAGCAGCCAAGATCCGACCGAAGGAGCTTTCTTT
TRBJ2-1 | TRBV29-1 | NA | NA | CSVEGRISYNEQFF | TGCAGCGTTGAGGGACGGATCTCCTACAATGAGCAGTTCTTC
TRBJ1-1 | TRBV7-3 | NA | many | CASSLSAREPEAFF | TGTGCCAGCAGCTTATCGGCCAGGGAGCCTGAAGCTTTCTTT
TRBJ1-6 | TRBV6-1 | NA | few | CATRQELNSPLHF | TGTGCCACTCGACAGGAACTTAATTCACCCCTCCACTTT
TRBJ2-2 | TRBV5-1 | TRBD2 | many | CASSPGTNLNTGELFF | TGCGCCAGCAGCCCGGGGACTAATTTGAACACCGGGGAGCTGTTTTTT
TRBJ1-4 | TRBV7-9 | TRBD1 | many | CASSRETGSEKLFF | TGTGCCAGCAGCCGGGAGACAGGGTCTGAAAAACTGTTTTTT
TRBJ1-2 | TRBV5-5 | NA | many | CASSPSSGQSNYGYTF | TGTGCCAGCAGCCCGTCGAGTGGGCAGTCTAACTATGGCTACACCTTC
TRBJ2-2 | TRBV5-1 | TRBD1 | NA | CASSLAQGPTGELFF | TGCGCCAGCAGCTTGGCACAGGGGCCCACCGGGGAGCTGTTTTTT
TRBJ1-1 | TRBV18 | NA | NA | CASSPPGGSAFF | TGTGCCAGCTCACCACCAGGGGGTTCGGCTTTCTTT
TRBJ1-5 | TRBV7-9 | NA | many | CASRGENQPQHF | TGTGCCAGCAGGGGAGAAAATCAGCCCCAGCATTTT
TRBJ1-2 | TRBV20-1 | NA | many | CSATGLPNYGYTF | TGCAGTGCTACGGGACTTCCTAACTATGGCTACACCTTC
TRBJ2-1 | TRBV3-1 | NA | many | CASSQDLGGAEQFF | TGTGCCAGCAGCCAAGATTTAGGGGGGGCAGAGCAGTTCTTC
TRBJ2-7 | TRBV20-1 | TRBD1 | many | CSAIETGQKQYF | TGCAGTGCGATAGAGACGGGACAGAAGCAGTACTTC
TRBJ2-2 | TRBV20-1 | NA | many | CSARMYTGELFF | TGCAGTGCTAGAATGTACACCGGGGAGCTGTTTTTT
TRBJ2-5 | TRBV5-1 | NA | many | CASSIPPKETQYF | TGCGCCAGCAGCATCCCACCGAAGGAGACCCAGTACTTC
TRBJ2-5 | TRBV5-1 | NA | many | CASSWSAGQKKTQYF | TGCGCCAGCAGCTGGAGTGCAGGGCAGAAAAAGACCCAGTACTTC
TRBJ1-4 | TRBV12-3/TRBV12-4 | NA | many | CASSLRTAFNEKLFF | TGTGCCAGCAGTTTACGCACTGCCTTTAATGAAAAACTGTTTTTT
TRBJ2-2 | TRBV9 | NA | many | CASSSTPTGATGLPHTGELFF | TGTGCCAGCAGCTCAACCCCCACCGGGGCCACAGGGTTGCCCCACACCGGGGAGCTGTTTTTT
TRBJ2-7 | TRBV29-1 | NA | few | CSVEKGRDSYEQYF | TGCAGCGTTGAGAAGGGCAGGGACTCCTACGAGCAGTACTTC
TRBJ2-2 | TRBV5-1 | NA | many | CASSRTDSPNTGELFF | TGCGCCAGCAGCCGTACGGACAGTCCGAACACCGGGGAGCTGTTTTTT
TRBJ1-1 | TRBV7-3 | NA | many | CASMQSFGTEAFF | TGTGCCAGCATGCAGTCCTTTGGGACTGAAGCTTTCTTT
TRBJ2-2 | TRBV5-4 | NA | many | CASSLVKTSNTGELFF | TGTGCCAGCAGCTTGGTAAAGACTTCAAACACCGGGGAGCTGTTTTTT
TRBJ2-4 | TRBV20-1 | NA | many | CSAPRPPETIQYF | TGCAGTGCTCCCCGACCCCCGGAGACCATTCAGTACTTC
TRBJ2-3 | TRBV20-1 | TRBD1 | many | CSAKPGQAFTDTQYF | TGCAGTGCTAAACCGGGACAGGCATTCACAGATACGCAGTATTTT
TRBJ1-1 | TRBV12-3/TRBV12-4 | NA | many | CASSRGDHTEAFF | TGTGCCAGCAGTCGGGGGGATCACACTGAAGCTTTCTTT
TRBJ1-2 | TRBV20-1 | TRBD1 | many | CSGVDRRIGYTF | TGCAGTGGAGTGGACAGGCGGATTGGCTACACCTTC
TRBJ1-5 | TRBV2 | TRBD1 | NA | CASSWGQGGMTQHF | TGTGCCAGCAGTTGGGGACAGGGAGGGATGACCCAGCATTTT
TRBJ1-2 | TRBV2 | NA | many | CAASRGTQGFYGYTF | TGTGCCGCTTCACGAGGGACACAGGGTTTTTATGGCTACACCTTC
TRBJ1-5 | TRBV5-5 | TRBD1 | NA | CASGLDRVNQPQHF | TGTGCCAGCGGGTTAGACAGGGTAAATCAGCCCCAGCATTTT
TRBJ2-1 | TRBV9 | TRBD2 | many | CASSVFSGTSANEQFF | TGTGCCAGCAGTGTTTTTTCCGGGACTAGCGCAAATGAGCAGTTCTTC
TRBJ2-1 | TRBV4-2 | NA | NA | CASSQERAGEQFF | TGTGCCAGCAGCCAAGAACGGGCGGGGGAGCAGTTCTTC
TRBJ1-1 | TRBV12-3/TRBV12-4 | NA | many | CASKGRESNTEAFF | TGTGCCAGCAAGGGGAGGGAAAGTAACACTGAAGCTTTCTTT
TRBJ2-5 | TRBV27 | NA | few | CASSLRGVDKETQYF | TGTGCCAGCAGTTTACGGGGAGTTGATAAAGAGACCCAGTACTTC
TRBJ1-5 | TRBV12-3/TRBV12-4 | NA | few | CASSSGSGNQPQNF | TGTGCCAGCAGTTCAGGATCGGGCAATCAGCCCCAGAATTTT
TRBJ1-1 | TRBV5-1 | TRBD1 | NA | CASSLGYRGQDTEAFF | TGCGCCAGCAGCTTGGGATACAGGGGGCAGGACACTGAAGCTTTCTTT
TRBJ1-1 | TRBV5-1 | NA | few | CASSVGRASTEAFF | TGCGCCAGCAGCGTCGGCAGGGCGAGCACTGAAGCTTTCTTT